This T cell receptor (beta chain) was profiled in a study of neoadjuvant nivolumab and ipilimumab in lung cancer. V lost 1 base and J 2 bases, leaving 24 bases between the germline ends. Germline CDR1 SGHNT, CDR2 YYREEE (reference sequence). This CDR3 contains 19 residues. Broader study findings: TCR clonality did not significantly correlate with pathologic tumor regression. Resected tumors had greater TCR richness and clonality than uninvolved lung. Pretherapy blood TCR richness correlated positively with resected tumor richness. Only a small number of samples underwent TCR sequencing.

Repertoires were generated with immunoSEQ multiplex PCR, while TCRdb's copy carries only in-frame clones and drops some. The sample lists tens of thousands of clones, approximately 90% occurring once. As regards this clone: What it binds is not known.

The V call is TRBV5-4, the J call TRBJ1-1; D unclear. The material sequenced was peripheral blood, taken after neoadjuvant nivolumab, alone or with ipilimumab, at or shortly before surgery. The receptor was isolated from an adult with non-small cell lung cancer. In DNA form, the CDR3 reads TGTGCCAGCAGCTTGAGCAGCTTCCTTTTTAGGCAGAACAACACTGAAGCTTTCTTT. Amino acids: CASSLSSFLFRQNNTEAFF.